A selection of T cell receptor beta chains follows, all from one sample in a study of T-cell reconstitution after alpha-beta-depleted transplantation in children. TCRdb re-derived calls from the PCR reads in MiXCR, one entry per CDR3 protein. The sample has roughly 220,000 distinct CDR3 sequences, around 12% seen once. The source material was PBMCs from the stem cell graft donor, sampled from the stem cell graft. These TCRs come from a human donor who donated a stem cell graft to a child with acute lymphoblastic leukemia. Each CDR3 is given with its conserved first and last residue. D genes are given only for firm matches. Where a row states a size, it is once, few, many or the class of an expanded clone; other rows omit it.

D gene	J gene	clone size	V gene	CDR3 protein	CDR3 DNA
TRBD1	TRBJ2-1	.	TRBV15	CATSIGDSNEQFF	TGTGCCACCAGCATCGGGGACAGCAATGAGCAGTTCTTC
.	TRBJ2-3	many	TRBV20-1	CSAGRGTDTQYF	TGCAGTGCTGGCCGAGGAACAGATACGCAGTATTTT
TRBD2	TRBJ2-1	many	TRBV7-2	CASSLGPRAGGEQFF	TGTGCCAGCAGTTTGGGGCCCCGAGCGGGGGGTGAGCAGTTCTTC
.	TRBJ2-3	many	TRBV7-9	CASSPTGREADTQYF	TGTGCCAGCAGCCCCACCGGCAGGGAGGCAGATACGCAGTATTTT
.	TRBJ2-1	many	TRBV5-8	CASSLFQDLYSYNEQFF	TGTGCCAGCAGCTTGTTCCAGGACCTCTATTCCTACAATGAGCAGTTCTTC
TRBD1	TRBJ1-3	many	TRBV28	CASSLLQGGASGNTIYF	TGTGCCAGCAGTTTACTCCAAGGGGGCGCCTCTGGAAACACCATATATTTT
TRBD1	TRBJ2-2	many	TRBV20-1	CSARAGGLLNTGELFF	TGCAGTGCTAGAGCAGGGGGCCTCCTAAACACCGGGGAGCTGTTTTTT
.	TRBJ2-5	many	TRBV30	CAWSVLPGTQYF	TGTGCCTGGAGTGTACTCCCTGGGACCCAGTACTTC
.	TRBJ1-3	many	TRBV10-3	CAISDLQSSGNTIYF	TGTGCCATCAGTGATTTACAGTCCTCTGGAAACACCATATATTTT
TRBD2	TRBJ2-2	few	TRBV5-5	CASSSTSGSSTGELFF	TGTGCCAGCAGCTCCACTAGCGGGAGCAGCACCGGGGAGCTGTTTTTT
.	TRBJ2-2	few	TRBV6-1	CASRKDRSAREELFF	TGTGCCAGCAGAAAAGACAGGTCCGCCCGGGAGGAGCTGTTTTTT
TRBD1	TRBJ2-5	many	TRBV28	CASSLGDRVAQYF	TGTGCCAGCAGTTTAGGGGACAGGGTGGCCCAGTACTTC
.	TRBJ2-2	many	TRBV7-9	CASSQYSAGELFF	TGTGCCAGCAGCCAATATTCCGCCGGGGAGCTGTTTTTT
TRBD2	TRBJ2-7	.	TRBV7-2	CASSVFTSGGEQYF	TGTGCCAGCAGCGTTTTCACTAGCGGGGGCGAGCAGTACTTC
.	TRBJ2-2	.	TRBV6-1	CATLAGTTGELFF	TGTGCCACCCTGGCAGGGACCACCGGGGAGCTGTTTTTT
.	TRBJ2-2	many	TRBV5-1	CASSLTLKGELFF	TGCGCCAGCAGCTTGACACTTAAAGGGGAGCTGTTTTTT
TRBD2	TRBJ2-1	few	TRBV7-9	CASSGGTSGRGYNEQFF	TGTGCCAGCAGCGGAGGGACTAGCGGGCGCGGGTACAATGAGCAGTTCTTC